The clone carrying this TCR beta chain was seen more than once but under ten times. Its antigen is undetermined. TCRdb independently ran MiXCR on the 5' RACE reads; one entry per CDR3 protein. The sample yields some 390,000 distinct CDR3 sequences, more than 5.5% seen once. This entry belongs to a study of T cells after yellow fever vaccination. Study overall: Preparing low-cell-number fractions relied on SMART-Seq v4 Ultra Low Input.

Study conclusions and caveats: Subsequent booster samples again held most clones from primary vaccination (around 96% CD4, nearly 90% CD8). Abundant bulk-derived clonotypes could contaminate FACS-sorted repertoires.

The material sequenced was PBMCs, taken 5 days after the yellow fever booster vaccination. The receptor comes from a young man who received the YFV17D yellow fever vaccine.

The CDR3 here is CASSWDRGLYEQYF. The CDR3 region has the DNA TGTGCCAGCAGCTGGGACAGGGGGCTCTACGAGCAGTACTTC. J is TRBJ2-7 and V is TRBV7-2; 12 positions match TRBD1. Germline V gene lookup returns CDR1 SGHTA and CDR2 FQGNSA. This CDR3 spans 14 amino acids. J lost 3 bases, V lost 4 bases, and 1 base had no gene match.